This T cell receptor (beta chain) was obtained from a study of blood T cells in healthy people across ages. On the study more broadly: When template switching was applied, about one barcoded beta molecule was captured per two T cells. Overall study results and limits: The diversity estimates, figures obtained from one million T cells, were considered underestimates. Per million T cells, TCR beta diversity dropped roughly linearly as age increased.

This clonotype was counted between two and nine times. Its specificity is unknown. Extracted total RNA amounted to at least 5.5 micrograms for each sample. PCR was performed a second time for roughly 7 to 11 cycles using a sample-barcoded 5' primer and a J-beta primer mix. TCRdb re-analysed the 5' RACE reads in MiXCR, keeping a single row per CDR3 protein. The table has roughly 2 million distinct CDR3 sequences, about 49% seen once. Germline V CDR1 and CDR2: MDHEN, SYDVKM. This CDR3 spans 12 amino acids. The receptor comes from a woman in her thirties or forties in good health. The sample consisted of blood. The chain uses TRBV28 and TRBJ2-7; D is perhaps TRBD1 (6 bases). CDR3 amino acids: CGAGDTSYEQYF. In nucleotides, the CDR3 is TGTGGAGCAGGGGACACGAGCTACGAGCAGTACTTC.